This TCR beta chain was identified during a study of blood T cell repertoires in COVID-19. Whole-study context: Samples taken during acute and convalescent COVID-19 were collected in the United States, Italy and Spain.

Germline V gives CDR1 SGHKS, CDR2 YYEKEE (reference sequence). The CDR3 covers 16 residues. V dropped 2 bases and J dropped 1 base, with 13 bases sitting between them. The data were produced by immunoSEQ multiplex PCR, yet TCRdb's version contains in-frame clones alone and is incomplete. The repertoire holds around 100,000 clones, with more than 65% as singletons. The sample comprised peripheral blood. The receptor was isolated from a man aged 65 to 79 with active or convalescent COVID-19. The chain carries TRBV5-5 and TRBJ1-3, with D maybe TRBD1 (6 bases). As DNA, the CDR3 is TGTGCCAGCAGCTTTTCTTTCGGGACATCTGGAAACACCATATATTTT. Protein product: CASSFSFGTSGNTIYF.